This is a list of T cell receptor beta chains from one sample in a study of blood T cell repertoires in COVID-19. Generated by immunoSEQ multiplex PCR, the TCRdb table keeps only in-frame clones and is missing some. The table includes 200,000 to 250,000 clones, 65% to 85% detected once. The sequencing sample was made of PBMCs or T cells enriched from blood (not recorded which). The receptor source for this set is a woman between 55 and 75 years old who had recovered from COVID-19. Each CDR3 is given with its conserved first and last residue. A D gene is named only where the DNA matches it firmly. The size field is filled for only some rows; it gives once, few, many or a size class.

J gene,V gene,D gene,clone size,CDR3 DNA,CDR3 protein
TRBJ1-3,TRBV28,.,.,TGTGCCAGCAGCCGACAGGGAAACACCATATATTTT,CASSRQGNTIYF
TRBJ2-2,TRBV10-3,.,.,TGTGCCATCAGTGAGTCCCTAGCTGGCACCGGGGAGCTGTTTTTT,CAISESLAGTGELFF
TRBJ2-5,TRBV11-2,TRBD2,.,TGTGCCAGCAGCCATATAGGACTAGCGGGACAAGAGACCCAGTACTTC,CASSHIGLAGQETQYF
TRBJ2-5,TRBV6-5,.,.,TGTGCCAGCAGTTACGGCGGCAGTTCACAAGAGACCCAGTACTTC,CASSYGGSSQETQYF
TRBJ1-1,TRBV19,.,.,TGTGCCAGTAGTAGCGGGGGGAGAGCTTTCTTT,CASSSGGRAFF
TRBJ1-4,TRBV19,TRBD1,.,TGTGCCAGTAGTATAGTGGGGACAGAGAGAACTAATGAAAAACTGTTTTTT,CASSIVGTERTNEKLFF
TRBJ2-2,TRBV19,TRBD2,once,TGTGCCAGTAGTACAAGGGGACTAGCGGTCACGAACACCGGGGAGCTGTTTTTT,CASSTRGLAVTNTGELFF
TRBJ2-3,TRBV18,.,.,TGTGCCAGCTCACCTCTCCCATCTTCAACTCCAGATACGCAGTATTTT,CASSPLPSSTPDTQYF
TRBJ2-3,TRBV19,TRBD2,.,TGTGCCAGTAGTATAGAGGGGCGAGCGGGGGCCACAGATACGCAGTATTTT,CASSIEGRAGATDTQYF
TRBJ1-1,TRBV6-5,TRBD1,.,TGTGCCAGCGGATCCGGACAGGTGAACACTGAAGCTTTCTTT,CASGSGQVNTEAFF
TRBJ1-2,TRBV24-1,TRBD1,.,TGTGCCACCAGTGATTTGCGTGGGGACAGCCTCTTTTCTAACTATGGCTACACCTTC,CATSDLRGDSLFSNYGYTF
TRBJ2-5,TRBV3-1/TRBV3-2,TRBD2,.,TGTGCCAGCAGCCAAGTCTCAAGAAAGCGTACTAGCGGAAAAGAGACCCAGTACTTC,CASSQVSRKRTSGKETQYF
TRBJ1-5,TRBV5-1,.,.,TGCGCCAGCAGACAGGACGGCAATCAGCCCCAGCATTTT,CASRQDGNQPQHF
TRBJ2-7,TRBV4-2,.,.,TGTGCCAGCAGCCAAGAGGATCAGGGATCGTACGAGCAGTACTTC,CASSQEDQGSYEQYF
TRBJ2-2,TRBV9,.,.,TGTGCCAGCAGCGTAGGAGGAGGGTACACCGGGGAGCTGTTTTTT,CASSVGGGYTGELFF
TRBJ2-7,TRBV6-5,TRBD2,.,TGTGCCAGCACCCAGCGGGGGGGGACGTACGAGCAGTACTTC,CASTQRGGTYEQYF
TRBJ1-1,TRBV5-1,TRBD1,.,TGCGCCAGCAGCTCACAGGGGGTTAGGACTGAAGCTTTCTTT,CASSSQGVRTEAFF
TRBJ2-2,TRBV7-8,.,.,TGTGCCAGCAGCTTAGTGGGCACGTTGTCCGGGGAGCTGTTTTTT,CASSLVGTLSGELFF
TRBJ2-7,TRBV25-1,TRBD1,.,TGTGCCAGCAGTCCGACGGACAGGGCAGGAGAGCAGTACTTC,CASSPTDRAGEQYF
TRBJ2-3,TRBV5-6,TRBD2,once,TGTGCCAGCAGTGGTCCGGACCCTAGCGGGAGCACAGATACGCAGTATTTT,CASSGPDPSGSTDTQYF
TRBJ2-7,TRBV7-9,.,.,TGTGCCAGCAGCTTCCCCGGACTGCACGAGCAGTACTTC,CASSFPGLHEQYF
TRBJ1-2,TRBV7-8,.,once,TGTGCCAGCAGCCCTACGATTGACAGTCACTATGGCTACACCTTC,CASSPTIDSHYGYTF
TRBJ2-2,TRBV21-1,.,.,TGTGCCAGCCAGCGGACCGGGGAGCTGTTTTTT,CASQRTGELFF
TRBJ1-4,TRBV4-2,TRBD1,.,TGTGCCAGCAGCCAAGAGGGACAGGGTTTAAGGGGTGAAAAACTGTTTTTT,CASSQEGQGLRGEKLFF
TRBJ2-1,TRBV5-1,TRBD2,once,TGCGCCAGCAGCCTGCTTCTAGCGGAGAGGAATGAGCAGTTCTTC,CASSLLLAERNEQFF
TRBJ1-1,TRBV7-9,.,.,TGTGCCAGCAGCTTAGAAGGGAGCACTGAAGCTTTCTTT,CASSLEGSTEAFF
TRBJ1-1,TRBV29-1,.,few,TGCAGCGGCTTAGGGGGGGCAACTGAAGCTTTCTTT,CSGLGGATEAFF
TRBJ1-4,TRBV29-1,TRBD1,.,TGCAGCGTTGAAGCGACAGGGCAGGAAAAACTGTTTTTT,CSVEATGQEKLFF
TRBJ1-5,TRBV29-1,.,.,TGCAGCGTTGCGTCAGGGGTTAACAATCAGCCCCAGCATTTT,CSVASGVNNQPQHF
TRBJ1-2,TRBV5-1,TRBD1,.,TGCGCCAGCAGCTTGGAACAGGGGGCTGTAGGCTACACCTTC,CASSLEQGAVGYTF
TRBJ1-1,TRBV27,TRBD1,.,TGTGCCAGCAGGCTACGGAACAGGGGAGGTAACACTGAAGCTTTCTTT,CASRLRNRGGNTEAFF
TRBJ2-3,TRBV29-1,.,.,TGCAGCGTCGCGGACTATTTAGGCACCGATACGCAGTATTTT,CSVADYLGTDTQYF
TRBJ2-3,TRBV19,.,.,TGTGCCAGTAGTATTCTTAATACAGATACGCAGTATTTT,CASSILNTDTQYF
TRBJ2-7,TRBV5-4,TRBD2,.,TGTGCCAGCACCCCCCGTGCGGGGGATCCTTCGAGCGAGCAGTACTTC,CASTPRAGDPSSEQYF
TRBJ2-1,TRBV10-3,TRBD2,.,TGTGCCATCAGTGAGTCTACTAGCGGGGTTAGCTCCTACAATGAGCAGTTCTTC,CAISESTSGVSSYNEQFF
TRBJ1-5,TRBV6-4,.,.,TGTGCCAGCAGTGACTCGATGTTCAGGGCCCCCCGGCCCCAGCATTTT,CASSDSMFRAPRPQHF
TRBJ2-3,TRBV29-1,.,.,TGCAGCGGGCATGGTGCAGATACGCAGTATTTT,CSGHGADTQYF
TRBJ2-3,TRBV7-9,TRBD2,.,TGTGCCAGCTCGATTCCGGGACTAGCGACTTTCGATACGCAGTATTTT,CASSIPGLATFDTQYF
TRBJ1-6,TRBV2,TRBD1,.,TGTGCCAGCACTCCACAGGGGTTTAATTCACCCCTCCACTTT,CASTPQGFNSPLHF
TRBJ1-2,TRBV5-1,.,.,TGCGCCAGCAGCTGGAGGACAGAAAAGAACTATGGCTACACCTTC,CASSWRTEKNYGYTF
TRBJ1-5,TRBV4-1,.,.,TGCGCCAGCAGCCAAGACCAGAATCAGCCCCAGCATTTT,CASSQDQNQPQHF
TRBJ2-7,TRBV2,.,.,TGTGCCAGCAGTGAAGGCAGGGGCGGGTACGAGCAGTACTTC,CASSEGRGGYEQYF
TRBJ2-7,TRBV18,.,.,TGTGCCAGCTCACCACCGGGGGGGGCCCGGAACACGGAGCAGTACTTC,CASSPPGGARNTEQYF
TRBJ2-3,TRBV3-1/TRBV3-2,.,.,TGTGCCAGCAGCTGGGAGAGTAGCACAGATACGCAGTATTTT,CASSWESSTDTQYF
TRBJ2-2,TRBV18,.,.,TGTGCCAGCTTCACAGGGATCAACACCGGGGAGCTGTTTTTT,CASFTGINTGELFF
TRBJ2-3,TRBV6-5,TRBD2,.,TGTGCCAGCAGGGGACTAGCGGAGTCAGATACGCAGTATTTT,CASRGLAESDTQYF
TRBJ2-1,TRBV21-1,.,.,TGTGCCAGCAGCAAAGTCCACCCTCTCTCGCGGCCGAGCTCCTACAATGAGCAGTTCTTC,CASSKVHPLSRPSSYNEQFF
TRBJ2-4,TRBV18,.,once,TGTGCCAGCTCCCTGACTGAGGCCAAAAACATTCAGTACTTC,CASSLTEAKNIQYF
TRBJ1-2,TRBV11-1,.,.,TGTGCCAGCAGCTCTGACAGAGTAAGCTATGGCTACACCTTC,CASSSDRVSYGYTF